One and the same sample provided the 13 T cell receptor beta chains below, sequenced in a study of blood T cell repertoires in COVID-19 (dated by TCRdb to 2019 to 2021). Libraries were constructed by the immunoSEQ multiplex PCR assay. TCRdb provides this immuneACCESS table in a form limited to in-frame rearrangements. Some clones are lacking; in checked studies, under half of them reflect an unresolved V gene, and why the rest are absent is not known. Here the sample has approximately 220,000 clones; less than 90% occur a single time. 2.6% of the sample is in the top ten clones. Sequencing was carried out using PBMCs or T cells enriched from blood (not recorded which). These receptors were collected from a woman in her twenties or thirties who had recovered from COVID-19.

This clone was seen once. The chain is built from TRBV5-6 and TRBJ1-2; TRBD1 is a possible D gene (6 bases). The CDR3 contains 15 residues. The V gene lost 0 bases and the J gene lost 9 bases, with 18 bases spanning the gap. CDR1 and CDR2 from the germline V gene are SGHDT and YYEEEE. DNA for the CDR3: TGTGCCAGCAGCTTGGGGCCTGGGACACCCATGAGCTACACCTTC. It specifies CASSLGPGTPMSYTF.

The V gene is TRBV28, the J gene TRBJ1-6; TRBD1 aligns across 9 bases. J was trimmed by 8 bases and V by 5 bases; bases with no gene match: 4. The CDR3 is made up of 14 amino acids. CDR1 is MDHEN and CDR2 is SYDVKM in the germline V gene. CDR3 nucleotide sequence: TGTGCCAGCAGTGGGGACAGGGACCATTCACCCCTCCACTTT. Its protein is CASSGDRDHSPLHF. Based on the CDR3 plus reference TRBV28 and TRBJ1-6, the full variable domain is DVKVTQSSRYLVKRTGEKVFLECVQDMDHENMFWYRQDPGLGLRLIYFSYDVKMKEKGDIPEGYSVSREKKERFSLILESASTNQTSMYLCASSGDRDHSPLHFGNGTRLTVT.

V and J are TRBV2 and TRBJ1-1; D remains ambiguous. Trimming pared 5 bases from V and 2 bases from J, leaving 15 bases between. This CDR3 spans 15 amino acids. Germline V gene data show CDR1 as SNHLY and CDR2 as FYNNEI. The CDR3 region is CASSTDEGGNTEAFF. The CDR3 region has the DNA TGTGCCAGCAGTACGGATGAGGGAGGAAACACTGAAGCTTTCTTT.

Comment on this clone: Other DNA sequences in the same sample also yield this CDR3. The CDR3 DNA reads TGTGCCAGCAGCTGGCGCGGGGTAGAGCAGTTCTTC. Protein sequence: CASSWRGVEQFF. J is TRBJ2-1 and V is TRBV5-8; D perhaps matches TRBD2 (6 bases). CDR3 length equals 12 residues. V was shortened by 3 bases and J by 10 bases, with 11 bases between the two germline ends. The germline gives CDR1 SGHTS, CDR2 YDEGEE.

The rearrangement joins TRBV7-9 to TRBJ1-3; D unclear. Germline V gives CDR1 SEHNR, CDR2 FQNEAQ (reference sequence). CDR3 length: 15 residues. Trimming shortened V by 6 bases and J by 4 bases, and 16 bases separated the two germline ends. CDR3 protein: CASRASWRMGNTIYF. DNA of the CDR3: TGTGCCAGCAGGGCCTCGTGGCGGATGGGAAACACCATATATTTT.

J is TRBJ2-1 and V is TRBV5-6; 10 bases are a match to TRBD1. V was pared by 2 bases and J by 5 bases, with 4 bases of the junction left unmatched. The CDR3 is made up of 15 amino acids. CDR1 is SGHDT and CDR2 is YYEEEE in the germline V gene. CDR3 sequence reads: CASSLGGQGNNEQFF. CDR3 DNA: TGTGCCAGCAGCTTAGGGGGACAGGGGAACAATGAGCAGTTCTTC.

The chain has TRBV9 and TRBJ1-6, with TRBD1 matching over 9 bases. This CDR3 comprises 16 residues. Germline V gene data show CDR1 as SGDLS and CDR2 as YYNGEE. The J segment lost 10 bases and the V segment lost 0 bases, leaving 8 bases of the junction unmatched. The CDR3 DNA reads as TGTGCCAGCAGCGTAGACGGGACAGGGATGGGATCACCCCTCCACTTT. It is translated as CASSVDGTGMGSPLHF. Together with reference TRBV9 and TRBJ1-6, the CDR3 gives the full variable domain: DSGVTQTPKHLITATGQRVTLRCSPRSGDLSVYWYQQSLDQGLQFLIQYYNGEERAKGNILERFSAQQFPDLHSELNLSSLELGDSALYFCASSVDGTGMGSPLHFGNGTRLTVT.

The chain employs TRBV5-4 and TRBJ1-2, with D possibly matching TRBD1 (5 bases). The length of the CDR3 is 13 residues. Trimming removed 4 bases from V and 8 bases from J, with 15 bases in between. Germline lookup yields CDR1 SGHNT and CDR2 YYREEE (reference sequence). The CDR3 protein is CASSGQGGHGYTF. DNA for the CDR3: TGTGCCAGCAGCGGGCAGGGTGGTCACGGCTACACCTTC.

The chain employs TRBV19 and TRBJ2-1; 7 bases match TRBD2. In germline, CDR1 is LNHDA, CDR2 SQIVND (reference sequence). After removal of 7 bases from V and 4 bases from J, the junction contained 10 bases not matched to a gene. The CDR3 loop spans 15 amino acids. The CDR3 sequence is CASKTASGDYNEQFF. The CDR3 DNA reads TGTGCCAGTAAAACCGCGAGCGGGGATTACAATGAGCAGTTCTTC. Based on the CDR3 plus reference TRBV19 and TRBJ2-1, the full variable domain is DGGITQSPKYLFRKEGQNVTLSCEQNLNHDAMYWYRQDPGQGLRLIYYSQIVNDFQKGDIAEGYSVSREKKESFPLTVTSAQKNPTAFYLCASKTASGDYNEQFFGPGTRLTVL.

The genes are TRBV6-5 and TRBJ1-1; D is perhaps TRBD1 (6 bases). Trimming took 7 bases from V and 0 from J, leaving 12 bases between them. The length of the CDR3 is 14 residues. Germline CDR1 is MNHEY and CDR2 is SVGAGI. In DNA, the CDR3 is TGTGCCAGCAACCCGGGACAAATGAACACTGAAGCTTTCTTT. Translating gives CASNPGQMNTEAFF.

The chain combines TRBV7-3 with TRBJ1-5; D unclear. The V gene's germline CDR1 is SGHTA and CDR2 FQGTGA. CDR3 size: 13 residues. Between the trimmed V and J ends, which lost 2 bases and 4 bases, there was a span of 6 bases. The CDR3 nucleotides read TGTGCCAGCAGCTTATTTAAAAATCAGCCCCAGCATTTT. Protein product: CASSLFKNQPQHF.

This chain connects TRBV6-5 to TRBJ1-5, with TRBD1 matching 7 bases. This CDR3 has 14 residues. J lost 3 bases, V lost 5 bases, and 4 bases had no gene match. Germline V gene lookup returns CDR1 MNHEY and CDR2 SVGAGI. In DNA, the CDR3 is TGTGCCAGCAGTCGACAGGGTCTCAATCAGCCCCAGCATTTT. Translation gives CASSRQGLNQPQHF.

This clone is a singleton in its sample. The J gene is TRBJ2-2, the V gene TRBV29-1; 8 bases match TRBD1. Germline V gives CDR1 SQVTM, CDR2 ANQGSEA. The CDR3 covers 11 residues. V gave up 8 bases and J gave up 7 bases; unmatched junction bases: 3. CDR3 bases: TGCAGCTCACAGGGGGACGGGGAGCTGTTTTTT. Its translation: CSSQGDGELFF.